This entry lists 7 T cell receptor beta chains sequenced from one sample in a study of T cells in Graves' hyperthyroidism and ophthalmopathy. Authors of the study amplified TCR beta CDR3 regions from RNA transcripts. When the TCR CDR3 underwent first-round RT-PCR, the HTBI primer set was used. TCRdb analysed the multiplex PCR reads with MiXCR anew, one entry per CDR3 protein. The sample lists about 480,000 distinct CDR3 sequences, 14% occurring once. Sequenced: blood. Receptors originate from a woman between 18 and 29 years old with Graves' hyperthyroidism.

The rearrangement uses TRBV30 and TRBJ1-2; the D gene is possibly TRBD1 (5 bases). The germline gives CDR1 GTSNPN, CDR2 SVGIG (reference sequence). Trimming removed 0 bases from V and 8 bases from J, with 10 bases in between. The CDR3 is made up of 12 amino acids. Here the CDR3 DNA reads TGTGCCTGGAGTGTATGGAGGGGCGGCTACACCTTC. It encodes CAWSVWRGGYTF.

This clonotype was detected only a few times. V gene TRBV5-4 combines with J gene TRBJ2-7; 9 bases align to TRBD1. Losses at the gene ends were 6 bases for V and 3 bases for J; bases not matched to a gene: 7. This CDR3 region has 14 residues. The germline V gene encodes CDR1 SGHNT and CDR2 YYREEE (reference sequence). The CDR3 protein is CASIPDRGNYEQYF. As DNA, the CDR3 is TGTGCCAGCATCCCTGACAGGGGGAACTACGAGCAGTACTTC.

This clonotype was detected many times. The CDR3 nucleotides are TGTGCCAGCAGCCTCGGGACTAGCGGGGGGAGGGGAGAGACCCAGTACTTC. It translates to CASSLGTSGGRGETQYF. The chain combines TRBV7-3 with TRBJ2-5; TRBD2 matches at 15 bases. CDR1 and CDR2 (germline): SGHTA, FQGTGA. V lost 5 bases, J lost 4 bases, and 8 bases stayed unmatched. CDR3 length: 17 residues.

This clonotype was counted ten times or more. V gene TRBV3-1 combines with J gene TRBJ1-5; D gene ambiguous. Trimming cost V 2 bases and J 4 bases, with 12 bases left between them. The CDR3 spans 15 residues. The germline gives CDR1 LGHDT, CDR2 YNNKEL (reference sequence). This CDR3 is CASSQSFSPNQPQHF. CDR3 nucleotide sequence: TGTGCCAGCAGCCAAAGCTTCAGCCCTAATCAGCCCCAGCATTTT. The full variable domain, rest sourced from reference TRBV3-1 and TRBJ1-5, is DTAVSQTPKYLVTQMGNDKSIKCEQNLGHDTMYWYKQDSKKFLKIMFSYNNKELIINETVPNRFSPKSPDKAHLNLHINSLELGDSAVYFCASSQSFSPNQPQHFGDGTRLSIL.

This clonotype was counted many times. The chain couples TRBV18 to TRBJ1-1, with D unresolved. The germline V and J ends were trimmed by 1 base and 3 bases, with 12 bases remaining between them. The CDR3 spans 15 residues. Germline lookup yields CDR1 KGHSH and CDR2 LQKENI. CDR3 loop: CASSPLQGSYTEAFF. DNA of the CDR3: TGTGCCAGCTCACCACTACAAGGGTCGTACACTGAAGCTTTCTTT.

This clonotype was seen only a few times. V gene TRBV7-3 combines with J gene TRBJ2-7, with a possible D match to TRBD1 (5 bases). The germline V and J ends were trimmed by 5 bases and 7 bases, with 15 bases remaining between them. The CDR3 length is 13 residues. Germline CDR1 is SGHTA and CDR2 is FQGTGA. CDR3 DNA sequence: TGTGCCAGCAGCAGGGGAAGTTCGGAAGAGCAGTACGTC. Its protein product is CASSRGSSEEQYV.

This clonotype was counted many times. The chain uses TRBV3-1 and TRBJ1-3; perhaps TRBD1 as D (5 bases). Germline values: CDR1 LGHDT, CDR2 YNNKEL (reference sequence). The germline V and J ends were trimmed by 1 base and 2 bases, with 9 bases remaining between them. The CDR3 totals 15 residues. CDR3 amino acids: CASSQVSGTGNTIYF. CDR3 sequence (DNA): TGTGCCAGCAGCCAAGTGTCAGGGACTGGAAACACCATATATTTT.